The 18 T cell receptor beta chains below come from one sample, sequenced in a study of control samples from healthy donors and cancer patients. The assay was immunoSEQ multiplex PCR, and TCRdb's table has in-frame clones only and misses some. The sample shows around 120,000 clones, around 87% of them seen only once. Sample: blood. Every receptor here comes from a man aged 40-50 years in good health.

The V call is TRBV18, the J call TRBJ1-2; 7 bases are shared with TRBD1. V lost 0 bases, J lost 0 bases, and 7 bases stayed unmatched. Germline V gene lookup returns CDR1 KGHSH and CDR2 LQKENI. The CDR3 contains 17 residues. CDR3 bases: TGTGCCAGCTCACCACCGACAGGGCGAAGAACTAACTATGGCTACACCTTC. It is translated as CASSPPTGRRTNYGYTF. Full variable domain (outside the CDR3, taken from reference TRBV18 and TRBJ1-2): NAGVMQNPRHLVRRRGQEARLRCSPMKGHSHVYWYRQLPEEGLKFMVYLQKENIIDESGMPKERFSAEFPKEGPSILRIQQVVRGDSAAYFCASSPPTGRRTNYGYTFGSGTRLTVV.

V is TRBV24-1 and J is TRBJ1-1; D is uncertain. Germline assignment: CDR1 KGHDR and CDR2 SFDVKD. The CDR3 covers 15 residues. Trimming took 5 bases from V and 3 from J, leaving 15 bases between them. CDR3 nucleotide sequence: TGTGCCACCAGTGCCCGCGGATGGGGAGACACTGAAGCTTTCTTT. It is translated as CATSARGWGDTEAFF.

J is TRBJ1-5 and V is TRBV6-1, with 10 positions matching TRBD1. V lost 5 bases, J lost 0 bases, and 10 bases stayed unmatched. Germline V gene data show CDR1 as MNHNS and CDR2 as SASEGT. This CDR3 spans 18 amino acids. The CDR3 protein is CASSKGQGGGLSNQPQHF. The CDR3 nucleotides are TGTGCCAGCAGTAAAGGACAGGGGGGCGGCCTTAGCAATCAGCCCCAGCATTTT.

This chain uses TRBV19 with TRBJ2-1; 13 bases match TRBD2. With V trimmed by 7 bases and J by 12 bases, 9 bases remained unmatched. Per the germline V gene, CDR1 is LNHDA and CDR2 is SQIVND (reference sequence). The CDR3 totals 14 residues. Written as DNA, the CDR3 is TGTGCCAGTACCCCGCGACTAGCGGGGGGCGGGCAGTTCTTC. It encodes CASTPRLAGGGQFF.

This chain uses TRBV29-1 with TRBJ1-3; the D is unclear. The germline V and J ends were trimmed by 3 bases and 2 bases, with 11 bases remaining between them. CDR3 length: 14 amino acids. Germline-derived CDR1 and CDR2 are SQVTM and ANQGSEA. The CDR3 DNA reads TGCAGCGTTGATCGGCGGGCGGCTGGAAACACCATATATTTT. Translated: CSVDRRAAGNTIYF.

This clone was observed a handful of times. This chain uses TRBV2 with TRBJ1-5, with D unresolved. Trimming stripped 4 bases from V and 0 bases from J, with 10 bases between. Germline CDR1 SNHLY, CDR2 FYNNEI. The CDR3 contains 15 residues. The DNA for the CDR3 is TGTGCCAGCAGTGGGCAGACCCATAGCAATCAGCCCCAGCATTTT. Its protein product is CASSGQTHSNQPQHF. Full variable domain (missing parts from reference TRBV2 and TRBJ1-5): EPEVTQTPSHQVTQMGQEVILRCVPISNHLYFYWYRQILGQKVEFLVSFYNNEISEKSEIFDDQFSVERPDGSNFTLKIRSTKLEDSAMYFCASSGQTHSNQPQHFGDGTRLSIL.

This chain uses TRBV9 with TRBJ1-1, with 9 bases that match TRBD1. Germline values: CDR1 SGDLS, CDR2 YYNGEE. Unmatched junction bases numbered 2, after V lost 0 bases and J lost 8 bases. The CDR3 has 13 amino acids. The CDR3 region has the DNA TGTGCCAGCAGCGTAGGACAGGGGGGAGAAGCTTTCTTT. This sequence encodes CASSVGQGGEAFF.

The gene calls are TRBV4-3 and TRBJ1-6; D is undetermined. V gave up 0 bases and J gave up 7 bases, with 10 bases separating them. Germline V gives CDR1 LGHNA, CDR2 YSLEER. The CDR3 has 15 residues. The CDR3 is CASSQDLGLNSPLHF. CDR3 bases: TGCGCCAGCAGCCAAGATTTAGGGTTGAATTCACCCCTCCACTTT.

In its sample, this clone was seen once. V usage is TRBV4-1 and J usage is TRBJ1-3; a weak D match, TRBD1 (6 bases). Germline assignment: CDR1 MGHRA and CDR2 YSYEKL. The length of the CDR3 is 20 residues. Trimming removed 1 base at V and 0 bases at J, with 22 bases between. The CDR3 DNA reads TGCGCCAGCAGCCAAGTCCCCTCTCTTCCGGGACAACCCTCTGGAAACACCATATATTTT. Residues: CASSQVPSLPGQPSGNTIYF.

The V and J genes are TRBV7-9 and TRBJ2-7, with TRBD1 matching over 9 bases. The CDR3 runs 13 residues. The V and J ends lost 3 bases and 11 bases, in that order; junction bases with no gene match: 8. The germline gives CDR1 SEHNR, CDR2 FQNEAQ (reference sequence). DNA for the CDR3: TGTGCCAGCAGCTTTTCGGGACAGGGAACGAAGTACTTC. Protein: CASSFSGQGTKYF. The whole variable domain, remainder taken from reference TRBV7-9 and TRBJ2-7, is DTGVSQNPRHKITKRGQNVTFRCDPISEHNRLYWYRQTLGQGPEFLTYFQNEAQLEKSRLLSDRFSAERPKGSFSTLEIQRTEQGDSAMYLCASSFSGQGTKYFGPGTRLTVT.

This rearrangement joins TRBV5-3 to TRBJ2-2; D remains ambiguous. TRBV5-3 is classed as an ORF, of uncertain function. The CDR3 spans 17 residues. The ends were cut back, 3 bases at V and 4 bases at J, with 19 bases in the middle. For the CDR3, the DNA is TGTGCCAGAAGCTATTTTTCGGAGAGGACGGCCACCGGGGAGCTGTTTTTT. It specifies CARSYFSERTATGELFF.

The chain recombines TRBV5-1 with TRBJ2-5; D gene ambiguous. This CDR3 comprises 15 residues. V lost 0 bases to trimming and J lost 1 base, with 10 bases between them. CDR1 is SGHRS, CDR2 YFSETQ, per germline. CDR3 amino acids: CASSLGRTSQETQYF. In DNA form, the CDR3 reads TGCGCCAGCAGCTTGGGTAGAACGTCCCAAGAGACCCAGTACTTC.

The chain joins TRBV18 to TRBJ1-2; possibly TRBD1 for D (6 bases). The CDR3 totals 15 residues. Trimming took 2 bases from V and 4 from J, leaving 14 bases between them. Germline V lookup: CDR1 KGHSH, CDR2 LQKENI. The CDR3 DNA is TGTGCCAGCTCACCATATCGACAGGAACCCTATGGCTACACCTTC. This sequence encodes CASSPYRQEPYGYTF.

This clone was seen only once. The chain uses TRBV2 and TRBJ1-5; no firm D call. The germline V and J ends were trimmed by 6 bases and 0 bases, with 12 bases remaining between them. Germline V gives CDR1 SNHLY, CDR2 FYNNEI. The CDR3 totals 15 residues. The CDR3 DNA sequence: TGTGCCAGCAGGGACGGAGAATATAGCAATCAGCCCCAGCATTTT. Translated: CASRDGEYSNQPQHF.

The V gene is TRBV11-3, the J gene TRBJ2-1, with 9 bases matching TRBD1. V trimming: 2 bases; J trimming: 7 bases; junction bases outside the gene matches: 6. The CDR3 has 15 residues. CDR1 and CDR2 (germline): SGHNT, YENEEA. CDR3 region: CASSLPQGAINEQFF. The DNA for the CDR3 is TGTGCCAGCAGCTTACCACAGGGGGCGATTAATGAGCAGTTCTTC.

The V and J genes are TRBV7-6 and TRBJ2-1; D gene ambiguous. V was clipped by 5 bases and J by 3 bases, with 14 bases between them. This CDR3 spans 15 amino acids. Germline CDR1 SGHVS, CDR2 FNYEAQ. CDR3 DNA sequence: TGTGCCAGCAGCCTCTCCCCCGTTATCTACAATGAGCAGTTCTTC. Its protein product is CASSLSPVIYNEQFF.

The chain has TRBV27 and TRBJ1-5; D gene ambiguous. CDR3 length: 14 amino acids. Trimming shortened V by 2 bases and J by 3 bases, and 8 bases separated the two germline ends. Germline V gene data show CDR1 as MNHEY and CDR2 as SMNVEV (reference sequence). The CDR3 sequence is CASSLRGLNQPQHF. The CDR3 DNA is TGTGCCAGCAGTTTACGCGGTCTCAATCAGCCCCAGCATTTT.

Only one count was recorded for this clone. This chain uses TRBV11-2 with TRBJ1-5; maybe TRBD1 (5 bases). Germline V CDR1 and CDR2: SGHAT, FQNNGV. The V and J ends lost 1 base and 2 bases respectively, with 15 bases between them. The CDR3 contains 17 residues. CDR3 sequence (DNA): TGTGCCAGCAGCTTAGGGGGCGCGGGTCGCGGCAATCAGCCCCAGCATTTT. Translated: CASSLGGAGRGNQPQHF.